This T cell receptor beta chain was sequenced for a study of T-cell reconstitution after alpha-beta-depleted transplantation in children. Construction of the TCRbeta library involved unique molecular identifiers. TCRdb re-analysed the PCR reads in MiXCR, keeping a single row per CDR3 protein. The profile shows hundreds of thousands of distinct CDR3 sequences, approximately 17% of them singletons. Germline-derived CDR1 and CDR2 are SGHTA and FQGNSA. Trimming shortened V by 3 bases and J by 6 bases, and 13 bases separated the two germline ends. The CDR3 loop spans 14 amino acids. This chain uses TRBV7-2 with TRBJ2-3; perhaps TRBD2 as D (6 bases). The sequence was obtained from a male patient aged 2-15 years who had a stem cell transplant for acute lymphoblastic leukemia, so the T cells may come from the graft donor. The starting material was PBMCs, mostly from graft donor cells, obtained 360 days after TCRalphabeta/CD19-depleted stem cell transplant. The DNA for the CDR3 is TGTGCCAGCAGCTTGATGCGGGGTGGGGATACGCAGTATTTT. This encodes CASSLMRGGDTQYF.